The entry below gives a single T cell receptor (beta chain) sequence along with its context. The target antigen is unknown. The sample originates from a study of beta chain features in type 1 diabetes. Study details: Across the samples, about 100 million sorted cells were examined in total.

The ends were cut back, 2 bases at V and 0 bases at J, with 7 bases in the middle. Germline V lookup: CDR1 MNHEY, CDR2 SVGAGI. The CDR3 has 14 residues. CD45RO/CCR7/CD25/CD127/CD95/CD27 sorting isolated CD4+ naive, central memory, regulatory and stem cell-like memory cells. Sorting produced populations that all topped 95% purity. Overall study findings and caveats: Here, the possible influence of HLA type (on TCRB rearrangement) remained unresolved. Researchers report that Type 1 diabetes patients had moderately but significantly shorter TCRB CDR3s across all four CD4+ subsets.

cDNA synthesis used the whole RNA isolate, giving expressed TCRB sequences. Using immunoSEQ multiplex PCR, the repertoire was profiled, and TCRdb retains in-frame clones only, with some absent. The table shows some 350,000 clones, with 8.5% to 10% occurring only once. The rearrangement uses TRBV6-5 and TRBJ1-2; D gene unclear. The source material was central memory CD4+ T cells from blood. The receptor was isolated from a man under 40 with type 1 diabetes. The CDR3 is CASSYRIANYGYTF. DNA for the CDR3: TGTGCCAGCAGTTACCGGATTGCTAACTATGGCTACACCTTC.